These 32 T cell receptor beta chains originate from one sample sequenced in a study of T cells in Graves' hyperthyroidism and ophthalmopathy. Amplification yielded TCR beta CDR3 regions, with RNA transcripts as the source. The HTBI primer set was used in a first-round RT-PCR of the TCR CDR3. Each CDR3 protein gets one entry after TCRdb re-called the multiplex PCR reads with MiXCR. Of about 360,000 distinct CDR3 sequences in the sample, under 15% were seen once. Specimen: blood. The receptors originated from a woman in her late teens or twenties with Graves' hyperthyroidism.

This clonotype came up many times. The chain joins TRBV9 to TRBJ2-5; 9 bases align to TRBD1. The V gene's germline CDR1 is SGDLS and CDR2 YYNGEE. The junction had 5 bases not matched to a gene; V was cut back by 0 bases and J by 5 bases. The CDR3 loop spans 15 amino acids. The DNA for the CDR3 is TGTGCCAGCAGCGTAGGACAGGGGGTTATGGAGACCCAGTACTTC. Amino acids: CASSVGQGVMETQYF.

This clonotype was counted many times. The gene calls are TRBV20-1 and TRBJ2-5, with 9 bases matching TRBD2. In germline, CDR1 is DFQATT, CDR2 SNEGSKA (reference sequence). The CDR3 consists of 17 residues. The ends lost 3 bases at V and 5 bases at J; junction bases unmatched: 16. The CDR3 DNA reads TGCAGTGCTAGTGGGCCTAGCGGGGCCCTTAGAGGGGAGACCCAGTACTTC. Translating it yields CSASGPSGALRGETQYF.

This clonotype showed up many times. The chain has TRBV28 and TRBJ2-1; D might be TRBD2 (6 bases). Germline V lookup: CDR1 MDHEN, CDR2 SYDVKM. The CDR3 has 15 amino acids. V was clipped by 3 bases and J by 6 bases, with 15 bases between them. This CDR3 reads CASSLGGEVPNEQFF. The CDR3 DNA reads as TGTGCCAGCAGTTTGGGCGGGGAGGTCCCCAATGAGCAGTTCTTC.

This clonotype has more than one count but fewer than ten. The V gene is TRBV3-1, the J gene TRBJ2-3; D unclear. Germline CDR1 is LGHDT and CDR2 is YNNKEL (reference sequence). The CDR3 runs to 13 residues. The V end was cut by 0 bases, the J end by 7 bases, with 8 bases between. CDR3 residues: CASSQDRSHTQYF. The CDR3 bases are TGTGCCAGCAGCCAAGACAGGAGCCATACGCAGTATTTT.

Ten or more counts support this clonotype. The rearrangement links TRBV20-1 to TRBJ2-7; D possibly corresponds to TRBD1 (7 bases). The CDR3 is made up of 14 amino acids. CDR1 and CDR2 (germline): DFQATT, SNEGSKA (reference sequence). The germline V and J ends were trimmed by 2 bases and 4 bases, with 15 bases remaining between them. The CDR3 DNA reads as TGCAGTGCTAGATCTGACAGGGCGGGATACGAGCAGTACTTC. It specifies CSARSDRAGYEQYF.

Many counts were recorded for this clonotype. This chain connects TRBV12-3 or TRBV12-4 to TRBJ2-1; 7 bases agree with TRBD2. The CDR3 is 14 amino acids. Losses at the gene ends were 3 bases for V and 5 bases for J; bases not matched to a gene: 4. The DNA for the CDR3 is TGTGCCAGCAGTTTGGGGGGGGGTAACAATGAGCAGTTCTTC. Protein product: CASSLGGGNNEQFF.

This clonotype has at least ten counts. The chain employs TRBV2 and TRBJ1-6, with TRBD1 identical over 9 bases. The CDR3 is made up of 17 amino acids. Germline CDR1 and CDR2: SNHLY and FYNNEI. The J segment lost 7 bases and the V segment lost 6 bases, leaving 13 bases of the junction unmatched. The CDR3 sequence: CASRGFDRGKYNSPLHF. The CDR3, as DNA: TGTGCCAGCAGGGGCTTCGACAGGGGGAAATACAATTCACCCCTCCACTTT.

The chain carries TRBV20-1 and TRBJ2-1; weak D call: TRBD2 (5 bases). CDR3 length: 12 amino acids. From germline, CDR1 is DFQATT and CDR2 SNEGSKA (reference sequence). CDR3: CRVTAGDNEQFF. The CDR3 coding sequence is TGCAGGGTAACCGCCGGGGACAATGAGCAGTTCTTC.

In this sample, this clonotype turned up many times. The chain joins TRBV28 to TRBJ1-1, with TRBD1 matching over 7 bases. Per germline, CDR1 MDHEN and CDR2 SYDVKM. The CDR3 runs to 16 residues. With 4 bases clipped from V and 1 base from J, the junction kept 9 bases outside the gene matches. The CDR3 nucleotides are TGTGCCAGCAGTTCGTTTGGCAGGGGGGAGAACACTGAAGCTTTCTTT. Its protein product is CASSSFGRGENTEAFF.

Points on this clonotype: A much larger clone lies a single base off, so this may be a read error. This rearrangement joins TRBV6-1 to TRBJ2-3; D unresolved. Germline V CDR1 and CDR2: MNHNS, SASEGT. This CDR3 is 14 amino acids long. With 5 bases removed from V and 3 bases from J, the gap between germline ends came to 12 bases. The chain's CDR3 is CASSPLALTDTQYF. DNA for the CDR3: TGTGCCAGCAGTCCCCTCGCCCTGACAGATACGCAGTATTTT.

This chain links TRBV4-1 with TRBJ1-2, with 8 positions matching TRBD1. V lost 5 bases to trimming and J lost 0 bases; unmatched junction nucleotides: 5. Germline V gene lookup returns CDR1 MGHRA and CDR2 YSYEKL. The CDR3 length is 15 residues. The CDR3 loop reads CASSAGQGPNYGYTF. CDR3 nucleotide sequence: TGCGCCAGCAGCGCTGGACAGGGCCCTAACTATGGCTACACCTTC.

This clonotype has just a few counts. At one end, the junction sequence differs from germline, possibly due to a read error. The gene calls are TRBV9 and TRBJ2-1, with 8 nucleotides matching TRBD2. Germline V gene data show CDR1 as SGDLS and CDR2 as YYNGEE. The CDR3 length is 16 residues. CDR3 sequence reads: CASSVDLSSGYNEQSF. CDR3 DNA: TGTGCCAGCAGCGTAGATTTGTCTAGCGGGTACAATGAGCAGTCCTTC.

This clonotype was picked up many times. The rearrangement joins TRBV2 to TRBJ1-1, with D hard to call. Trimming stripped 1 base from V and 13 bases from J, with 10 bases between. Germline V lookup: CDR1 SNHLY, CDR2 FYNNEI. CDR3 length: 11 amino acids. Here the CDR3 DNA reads TGTGCCAGCAGTGAAGGACCGAGGGATTTCTTT. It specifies CASSEGPRDFF.

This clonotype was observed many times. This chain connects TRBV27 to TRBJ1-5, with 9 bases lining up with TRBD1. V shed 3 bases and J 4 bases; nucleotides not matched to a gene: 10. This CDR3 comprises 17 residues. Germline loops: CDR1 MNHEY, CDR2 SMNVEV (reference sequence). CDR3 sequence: CASSFFPPGQGNQPQHF. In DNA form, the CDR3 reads TGTGCCAGCAGTTTTTTTCCCCCAGGACAGGGGAATCAGCCCCAGCATTTT.

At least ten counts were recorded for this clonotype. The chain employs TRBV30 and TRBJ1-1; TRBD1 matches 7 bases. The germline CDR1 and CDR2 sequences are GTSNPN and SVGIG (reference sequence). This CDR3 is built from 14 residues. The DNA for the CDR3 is TGTGCGGCTCGTGGCAGACAGGGACCGCCCGTCGCTTTCTTT. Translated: CAARGRQGPPVAFF.

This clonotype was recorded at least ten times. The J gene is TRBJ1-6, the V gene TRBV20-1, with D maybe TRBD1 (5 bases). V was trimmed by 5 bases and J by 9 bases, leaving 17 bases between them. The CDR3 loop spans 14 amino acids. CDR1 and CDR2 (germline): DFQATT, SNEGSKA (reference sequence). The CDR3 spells CSAFGTEIFSPLHF. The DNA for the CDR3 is TGCAGTGCTTTCGGGACGGAGATCTTTTCACCCCTCCACTTT.

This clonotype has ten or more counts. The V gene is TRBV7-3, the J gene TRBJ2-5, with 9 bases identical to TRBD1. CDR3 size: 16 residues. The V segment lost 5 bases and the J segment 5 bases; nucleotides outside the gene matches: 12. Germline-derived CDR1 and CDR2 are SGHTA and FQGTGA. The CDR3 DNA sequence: TGTGCCAGCAGCCCCGGGACAGGGATGGGTCGTGAGACCCAGTACTTC. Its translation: CASSPGTGMGRETQYF.

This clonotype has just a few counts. CDR3 nucleotide sequence: TGCGCCAGCAGCCCCCGGGACAGGGTTTACCAGCCCCAGCATTTT. This encodes CASSPRDRVYQPQHF. The gene calls are TRBV5-1 and TRBJ1-5; 9 bases line up with TRBD1. The V gene end was trimmed by 4 bases and the J gene end by 7 bases; junction bases not matched to a gene: 9. Germline V gene sequence: CDR1 SGHRS, CDR2 YFSETQ. The CDR3 is 15 amino acids.

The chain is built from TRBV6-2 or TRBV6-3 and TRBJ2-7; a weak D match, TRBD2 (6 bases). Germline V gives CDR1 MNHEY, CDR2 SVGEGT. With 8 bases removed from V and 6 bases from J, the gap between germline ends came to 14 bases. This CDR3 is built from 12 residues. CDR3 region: CASGIDGGEQYF. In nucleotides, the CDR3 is TGTGCCAGCGGAATTGACGGGGGCGAGCAGTACTTC.

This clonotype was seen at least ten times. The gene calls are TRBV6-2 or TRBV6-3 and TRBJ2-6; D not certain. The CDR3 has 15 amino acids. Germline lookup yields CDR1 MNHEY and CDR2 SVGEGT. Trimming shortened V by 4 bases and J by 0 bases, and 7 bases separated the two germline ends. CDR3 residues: CASSFALSGANVLTF. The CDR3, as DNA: TGTGCCAGCAGTTTCGCCCTCTCTGGGGCCAACGTCCTGACTTTC.

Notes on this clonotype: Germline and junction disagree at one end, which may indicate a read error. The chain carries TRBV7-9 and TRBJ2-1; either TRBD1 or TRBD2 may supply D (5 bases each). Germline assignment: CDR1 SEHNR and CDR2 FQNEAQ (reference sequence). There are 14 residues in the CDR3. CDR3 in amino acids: CASSSTGTYNEQSF. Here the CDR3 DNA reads TGTGCCAGCAGCTCAACCGGGACCTACAATGAGCAGTCCTTC.

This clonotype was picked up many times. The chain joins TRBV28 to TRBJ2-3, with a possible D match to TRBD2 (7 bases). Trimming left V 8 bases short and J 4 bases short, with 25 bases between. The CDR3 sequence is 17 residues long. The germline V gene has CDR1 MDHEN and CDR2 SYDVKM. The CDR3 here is CASGGASGVLGADTQYF. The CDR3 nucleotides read TGTGCCAGCGGGGGGGCCTCCGGGGTTTTGGGGGCAGATACGCAGTATTTT. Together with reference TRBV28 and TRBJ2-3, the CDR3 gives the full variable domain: DVKVTQSSRYLVKRTGEKVFLECVQDMDHENMFWYRQDPGLGLRLIYFSYDVKMKEKGDIPEGYSVSREKKERFSLILESASTNQTSMYLCASGGASGVLGADTQYFGPGTRLTVL.

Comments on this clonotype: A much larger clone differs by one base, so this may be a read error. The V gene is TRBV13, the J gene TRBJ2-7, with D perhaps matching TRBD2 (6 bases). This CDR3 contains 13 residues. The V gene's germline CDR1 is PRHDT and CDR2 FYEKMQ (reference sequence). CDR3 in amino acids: CAGSLGLDDEQYF. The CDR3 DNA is TGTGCCGGCAGCTTGGGACTGGATGACGAGCAGTACTTC.

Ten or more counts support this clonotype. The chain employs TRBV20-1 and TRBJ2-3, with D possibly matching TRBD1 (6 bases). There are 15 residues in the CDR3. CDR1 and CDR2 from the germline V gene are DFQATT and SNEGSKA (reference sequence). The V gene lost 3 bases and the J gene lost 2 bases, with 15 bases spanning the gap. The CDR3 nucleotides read TGCAGTGCTAGCTCACTTGGGGACATCACAGATACGCAGTATTTT. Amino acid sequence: CSASSLGDITDTQYF.

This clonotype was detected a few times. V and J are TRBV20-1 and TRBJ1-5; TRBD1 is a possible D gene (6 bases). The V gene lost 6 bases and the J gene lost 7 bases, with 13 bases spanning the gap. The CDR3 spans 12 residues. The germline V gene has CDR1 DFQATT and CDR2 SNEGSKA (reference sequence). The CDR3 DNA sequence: TGCAGTGCCAAAGGACAGTCCCAGCCCCAGCATTTT. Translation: CSAKGQSQPQHF.

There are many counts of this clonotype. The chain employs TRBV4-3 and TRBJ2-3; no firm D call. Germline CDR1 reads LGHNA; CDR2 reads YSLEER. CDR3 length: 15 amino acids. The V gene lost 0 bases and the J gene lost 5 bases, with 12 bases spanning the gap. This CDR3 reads CASSQDVTLVDTQYF. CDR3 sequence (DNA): TGCGCCAGCAGCCAAGATGTCACGTTAGTAGATACGCAGTATTTT.

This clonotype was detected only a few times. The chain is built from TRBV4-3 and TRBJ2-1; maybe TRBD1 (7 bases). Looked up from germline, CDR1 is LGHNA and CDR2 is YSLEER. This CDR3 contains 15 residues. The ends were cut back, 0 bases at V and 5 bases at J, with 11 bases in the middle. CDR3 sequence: CASSQDPGGHNEQFF. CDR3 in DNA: TGCGCCAGCAGCCAAGATCCAGGGGGGCACAATGAGCAGTTCTTC.

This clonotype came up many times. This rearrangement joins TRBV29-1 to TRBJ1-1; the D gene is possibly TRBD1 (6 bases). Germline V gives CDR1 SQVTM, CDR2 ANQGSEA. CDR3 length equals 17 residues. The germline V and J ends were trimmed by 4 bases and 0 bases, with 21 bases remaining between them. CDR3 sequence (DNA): TGCAGCGTTGGCAGGCGGGGGCGAATAAATGTGAACACTGAAGCTTTCTTT. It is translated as CSVGRRGRINVNTEAFF.

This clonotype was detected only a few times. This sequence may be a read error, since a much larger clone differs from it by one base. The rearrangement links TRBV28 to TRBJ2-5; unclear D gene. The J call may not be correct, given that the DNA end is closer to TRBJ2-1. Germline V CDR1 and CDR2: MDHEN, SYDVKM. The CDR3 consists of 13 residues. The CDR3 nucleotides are TGTGCCAGCAGGTCCGATCCTCAAGAGACCCAGTTCTTC. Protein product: CASRSDPQETQFF.

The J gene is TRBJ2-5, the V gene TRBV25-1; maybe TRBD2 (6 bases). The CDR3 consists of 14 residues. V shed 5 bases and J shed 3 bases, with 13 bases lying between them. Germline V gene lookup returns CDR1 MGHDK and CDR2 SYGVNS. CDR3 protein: CASSTRGGEETQYF. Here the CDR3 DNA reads TGTGCCAGCAGTACCAGAGGAGGGGAAGAGACCCAGTACTTC.

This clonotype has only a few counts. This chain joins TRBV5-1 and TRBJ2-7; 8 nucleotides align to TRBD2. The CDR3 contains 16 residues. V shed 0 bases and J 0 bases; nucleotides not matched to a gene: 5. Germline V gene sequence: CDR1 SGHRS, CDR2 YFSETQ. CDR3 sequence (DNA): TGCGCCAGCAGCTTGGCGGGGGGGACGACCTCCTACGAGCAGTACTTC. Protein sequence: CASSLAGGTTSYEQYF.

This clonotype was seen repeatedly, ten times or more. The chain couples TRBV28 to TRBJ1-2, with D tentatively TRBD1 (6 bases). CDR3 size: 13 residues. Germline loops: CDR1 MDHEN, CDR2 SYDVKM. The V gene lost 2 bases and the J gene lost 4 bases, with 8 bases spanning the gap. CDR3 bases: TGTGCCAGCAGTTTAGGACAGCTCTATGGCTACACCTTC. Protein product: CASSLGQLYGYTF.